What follows describes a single TCR beta chain. This entry comes from a study of blood T cell repertoires in COVID-19. About the study: From the United States, Italy and Spain came samples of acute and convalescent COVID-19. PBMCs, B-cell-depleted T cells, or T cells provided the cDNA or gDNA that made up the material.

Original handling: By means of reference gene primer amplification, nucleated cell counts were estimated. This table comes from immunoSEQ multiplex PCR, and its TCRdb copy is limited to in-frame clones, with some not included. The DNA was the basis for D and trimming; V, J and clone size are from that table. Of roughly 150,000 clones in the sample, around 87% were seen once. This receptor was taken from a woman of 80 years or more with COVID-19, enrolled during active disease. The sample taken for sequencing was peripheral blood.

The CDR3: CASSYSTRGTGELFF. CDR3 coding DNA: TGTGCCAGCAGTTACTCGACCAGGGGGACCGGGGAGCTGTTTTTT. This chain uses TRBV6-5 with TRBJ2-2; TRBD1 matches at 7 bases. The CDR3 loop spans 15 amino acids. CDR1 and CDR2 (germline): MNHEY, SVGAGI. V was pared by 0 bases and J by 5 bases, with 3 bases of the junction left unmatched.